The present T cell receptor (beta chain) was sequenced within a study of shared clonotypes between healthy human individuals. Study findings and constraints: Of the naive CD4 clonotypes, approximately 5% were shared across a handful of donors.

Germline V CDR1 and CDR2: SGHTA, FQGNSA. Trimming stripped 1 base from V and 0 bases from J, with 10 bases between. The CDR3 sequence is 15 residues long. Comment on this clone: Its specificity is unknown. The sample contains more than one DNA sequence encoding this CDR3.

This table comes from immunoSEQ multiplex PCR, and its TCRdb copy is limited to in-frame clones, with some not included. The sample holds over a million clones, approximately 97% seen once. All donors qualified as healthy HIV-negative adults and had experienced no recent acute infections or vaccinations. Everyone who donated was a Caucasian adult who lived in Nashville, Tennessee. The sequence was collected from a man between 25 and 39 years old in good health. The chain employs TRBV7-2 and TRBJ2-7; D perhaps matches TRBD2 (5 bases). Sequenced material: naive CD4+ T cells sorted from blood. Subset in this sample: CD45RA+ positively selected. The DNA of the CDR3 is TGTGCCAGCAGCTTAGGAGGTGGGAGCTCCTACGAGCAGTACTTC. It translates to CASSLGGGSSYEQYF. Combining the CDR3 with reference TRBV7-2 and TRBJ2-7 gives the whole variable domain GAGVSQSPSNKVTEKGKDVELRCDPISGHTALYWYRQSLGQGLEFLIYFQGNSAPDKSGLPSDRFSAERTGGSVSTLTIQRTQQEDSAVYLCASSLGGGSSYEQYFGPGTRLTVT.